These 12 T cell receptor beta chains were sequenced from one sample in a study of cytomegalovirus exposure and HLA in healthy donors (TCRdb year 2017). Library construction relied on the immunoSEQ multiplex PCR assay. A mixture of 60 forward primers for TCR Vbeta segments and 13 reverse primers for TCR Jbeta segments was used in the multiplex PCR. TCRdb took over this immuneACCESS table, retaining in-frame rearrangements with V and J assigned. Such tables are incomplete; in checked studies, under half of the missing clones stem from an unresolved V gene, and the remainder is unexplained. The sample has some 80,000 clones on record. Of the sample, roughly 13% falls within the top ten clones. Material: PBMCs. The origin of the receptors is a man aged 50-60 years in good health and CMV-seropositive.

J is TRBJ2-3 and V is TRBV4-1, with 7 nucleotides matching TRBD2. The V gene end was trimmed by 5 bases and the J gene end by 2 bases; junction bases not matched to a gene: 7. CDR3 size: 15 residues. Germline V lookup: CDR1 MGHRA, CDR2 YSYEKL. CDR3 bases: TGCGCCAGCAGCGGGGGGGGTTCAGTCACAGATACGCAGTATTTT. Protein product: CASSGGGSVTDTQYF.

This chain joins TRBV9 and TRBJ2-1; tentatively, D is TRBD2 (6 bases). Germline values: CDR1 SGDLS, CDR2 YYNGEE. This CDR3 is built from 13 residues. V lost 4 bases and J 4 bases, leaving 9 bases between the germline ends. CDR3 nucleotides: TGTGCCAGCAGCCTCGGGACTTACAATGAGCAGTTCTTC. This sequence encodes CASSLGTYNEQFF.

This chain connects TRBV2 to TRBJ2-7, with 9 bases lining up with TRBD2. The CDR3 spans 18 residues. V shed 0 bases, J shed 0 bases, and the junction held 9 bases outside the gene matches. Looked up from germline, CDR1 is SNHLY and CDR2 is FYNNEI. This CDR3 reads CASSEAEIAGAPSYEQYF. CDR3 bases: TGTGCCAGCAGTGAAGCGGAAATAGCGGGAGCACCCTCCTACGAGCAGTACTTC.

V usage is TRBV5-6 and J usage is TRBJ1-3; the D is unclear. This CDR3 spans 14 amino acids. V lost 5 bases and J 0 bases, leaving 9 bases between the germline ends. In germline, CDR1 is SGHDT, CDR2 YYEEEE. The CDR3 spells CASRSSSSGNTIYF. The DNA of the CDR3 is TGTGCCAGCAGGAGTAGCAGCTCTGGAAACACCATATATTTT.

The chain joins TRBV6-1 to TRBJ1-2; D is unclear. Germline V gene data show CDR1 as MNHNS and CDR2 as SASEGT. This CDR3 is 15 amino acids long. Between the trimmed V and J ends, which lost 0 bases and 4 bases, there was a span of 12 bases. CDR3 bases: TGTGCCAGCAGTGAAGCGCTTGAAGCCCTCTATGGCTACACCTTC. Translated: CASSEALEALYGYTF.

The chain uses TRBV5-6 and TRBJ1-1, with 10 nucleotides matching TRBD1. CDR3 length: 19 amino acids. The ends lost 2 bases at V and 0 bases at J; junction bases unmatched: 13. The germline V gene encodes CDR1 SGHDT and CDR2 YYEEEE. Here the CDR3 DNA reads TGTGCCAGCAGCTTACGAACGCGGCGACAGGGGGCATTGAACACTGAAGCTTTCTTT. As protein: CASSLRTRRQGALNTEAFF.

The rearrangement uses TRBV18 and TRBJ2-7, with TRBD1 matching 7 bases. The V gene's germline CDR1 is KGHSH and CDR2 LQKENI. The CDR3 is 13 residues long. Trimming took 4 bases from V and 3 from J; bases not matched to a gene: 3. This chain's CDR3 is CASSRDSLYEQYV. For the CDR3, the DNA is TGTGCCAGCTCACGGGACAGCCTCTACGAGCAGTACGTC.

Written as DNA, the CDR3 is TGTGCCAGCAGCTTAACTAGCGGCTCCTACGAGCAGTACTTC. Encoded protein: CASSLTSGSYEQYF. The chain uses TRBV11-2 and TRBJ2-7; 8 bases align to TRBD2. V shed 2 bases, J shed 0 bases, and the junction held 0 bases outside the gene matches. Germline V gene sequence: CDR1 SGHAT, CDR2 FQNNGV. CDR3 size: 14 residues. Variable domain in full (rest from reference TRBV11-2 and TRBJ2-7): EAGVAQSPRYKIIEKRQSVAFWCNPISGHATLYWYQQILGQGPKLLIQFQNNGVVDDSQLPKDRFSAERLKGVDSTLKIQPAKLEDSAVYLCASSLTSGSYEQYFGPGTRLTVT.

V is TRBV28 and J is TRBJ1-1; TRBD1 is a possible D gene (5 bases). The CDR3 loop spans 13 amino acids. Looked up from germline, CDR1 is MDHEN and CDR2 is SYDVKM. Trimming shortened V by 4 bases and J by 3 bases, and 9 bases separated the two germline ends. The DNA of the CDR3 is TGTGCCAGCAGTTCCGGGGGGGACACTGAAGCTTTCTTT. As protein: CASSSGGDTEAFF.

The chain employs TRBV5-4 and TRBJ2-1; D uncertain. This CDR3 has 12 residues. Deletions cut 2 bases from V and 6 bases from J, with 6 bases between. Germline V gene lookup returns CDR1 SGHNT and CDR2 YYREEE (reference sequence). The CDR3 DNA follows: TGTGCCAGCAGCTTTATCCTCAATGAGCAGTTCTTC. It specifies CASSFILNEQFF. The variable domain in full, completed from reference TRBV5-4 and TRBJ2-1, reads ETGVTQSPTHLIKTRGQQVTLRCSSQSGHNTVSWYQQALGQGPQFIFQYYREEENGRGNFPPRFSGLQFPNYSSELNVNALELDDSALYLCASSFILNEQFFGPGTRLTVL.

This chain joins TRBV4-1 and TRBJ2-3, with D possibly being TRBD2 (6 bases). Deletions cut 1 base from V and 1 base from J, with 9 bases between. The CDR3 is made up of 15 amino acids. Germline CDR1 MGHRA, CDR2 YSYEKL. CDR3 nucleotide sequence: TGCGCCAGCAGCCAAGGGGACTTGCGCACAGATACGCAGTATTTT. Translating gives CASSQGDLRTDTQYF.

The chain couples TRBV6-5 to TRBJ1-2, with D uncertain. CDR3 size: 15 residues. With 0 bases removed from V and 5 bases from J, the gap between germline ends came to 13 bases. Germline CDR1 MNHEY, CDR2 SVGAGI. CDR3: CASSYSRQRAYGYTF. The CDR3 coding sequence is TGTGCCAGCAGTTACTCGCGGCAGCGAGCATATGGCTACACCTTC.